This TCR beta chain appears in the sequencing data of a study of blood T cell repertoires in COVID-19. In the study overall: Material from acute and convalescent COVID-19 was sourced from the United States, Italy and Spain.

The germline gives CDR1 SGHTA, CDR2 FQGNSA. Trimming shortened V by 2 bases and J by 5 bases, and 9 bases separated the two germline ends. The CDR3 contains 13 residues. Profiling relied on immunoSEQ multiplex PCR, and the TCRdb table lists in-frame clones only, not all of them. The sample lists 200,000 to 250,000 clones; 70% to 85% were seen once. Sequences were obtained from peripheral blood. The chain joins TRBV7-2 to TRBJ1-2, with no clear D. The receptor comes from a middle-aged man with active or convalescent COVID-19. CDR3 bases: TGTGCCAGCAGCTTAACGCGTCCTTATGGCTACACCTTC. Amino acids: CASSLTRPYGYTF.